Presented here are 18 T cell receptor beta chains from one specimen sequenced in a study of blood T cell repertoires in COVID-19. The protocol was immunoSEQ multiplex PCR, while the TCRdb copy is restricted to in-frame clones and leaves out a portion. The data show fewer than 350,000 clones, about 86% seen once. The specimen sequenced was peripheral blood. These receptors were collected from a woman aged 55-69 years with active or convalescent COVID-19.

This chain uses TRBV7-9 with TRBJ2-3; possibly TRBD1 for D (6 bases). The CDR3 extends over 14 amino acids. Trimming left V 5 bases short and J 4 bases short, with 13 bases between. Germline CDR1 SEHNR, CDR2 FQNEAQ (reference sequence). The CDR3 coding sequence is TGTGCCAGCAGCCCAGCACAGGGTTCAGATACGCAGTATTTT. This codes for CASSPAQGSDTQYF.

The chain combines TRBV3-1 (or the pseudogene TRBV3-2) with TRBJ2-7, with 8 bases lining up with TRBD1. Looked up from germline, CDR1 is LGHDT and CDR2 is YNNKEL (reference sequence). This CDR3 spans 15 amino acids. V shed 0 bases and J 7 bases; nucleotides not matched to a gene: 8. The chain's CDR3 is CASSQDRTGSWEQYF. The CDR3 DNA follows: TGTGCCAGCAGCCAAGATAGGACAGGGTCTTGGGAGCAGTACTTC.

This chain uses TRBV27 with TRBJ2-1, with TRBD1 identical over 9 bases. Germline V gene sequence: CDR1 MNHEY, CDR2 SMNVEV (reference sequence). CDR3 length: 19 residues. The V gene end was trimmed by 5 bases and the J gene end by 4 bases; junction bases not matched to a gene: 18. CDR3: CASSPGTGNAQFGYNEQFF. DNA for the CDR3: TGTGCCAGCAGTCCAGGGACAGGGAACGCGCAATTTGGATACAATGAGCAGTTCTTC.

This chain connects TRBV10-3 to TRBJ2-2; D uncertain. The ends were cut back, 5 bases at V and 4 bases at J, with 5 bases in the middle. Germline CDR1 is ENHRY and CDR2 is SYGVKD. The length of the CDR3 is 12 residues. CDR3 loop: CAISKPTGELFF. The CDR3, as DNA: TGTGCCATCAGTAAGCCCACCGGGGAGCTGTTTTTT.

The genes are TRBV6-2 or TRBV6-3 and TRBJ2-7, with 11 bases lining up with TRBD1. This CDR3 region has 15 residues. Germline values: CDR1 MNHEY, CDR2 SVGEGT. V trimming: 5 bases; J trimming: 5 bases; junction bases outside the gene matches: 8. DNA of the CDR3: TGTGCCAGCAGTCACCGGGACAGGGGGGGGAACGAGCAGTACTTC. It yields the protein CASSHRDRGGNEQYF.

The genes are TRBV27 and TRBJ2-2; D may be TRBD1 (6 bases). CDR1 and CDR2 (germline): MNHEY, SMNVEV (reference sequence). This CDR3 is 13 amino acids long. V dropped 5 bases and J dropped 8 bases, with 12 bases sitting between them. The CDR3 spells CASSDTGLGELFF. CDR3 DNA sequence: TGTGCCAGCAGTGATACAGGGTTGGGGGAGCTGTTTTTT.

V and J are TRBV7-2 and TRBJ2-7; D is unresolved. There are 15 residues in the CDR3. The germline V gene encodes CDR1 SGHTA and CDR2 FQGNSA. Between the trimmed V and J ends, which lost 1 base and 5 bases, there was a span of 15 bases. The CDR3 DNA is TGTGCCAGCAGCTTAGATAGATACGGTCCGAACGAGCAGTACTTC. This codes for CASSLDRYGPNEQYF.

CDR3 amino acids: CASHPSSYNEQFF. As DNA, the CDR3 is TGTGCTAGTCATCCGAGCTCCTACAATGAGCAGTTCTTC. The genes are TRBV12-5 and TRBJ2-1, with D hard to call. CDR1 is LGHNT and CDR2 is FRNRAP in the germline V gene. V dropped 8 bases and J dropped 0 bases, with 8 bases sitting between them. This CDR3 spans 13 amino acids.

This clone appeared a single time. The rearrangement joins TRBV10-3 to TRBJ2-3, with 10 nucleotides matching TRBD2. V was pared by 0 bases and J by 1 base, with 7 bases of the junction left unmatched. This CDR3 has 18 amino acids. Germline CDR1 and CDR2: ENHRY and SYGVKD. CDR3 nucleotide sequence: TGTGCCATCAGTGAGTCACGAGCGGGGGGGCCGGGCACAGATACGCAGTATTTT. It is translated as CAISESRAGGPGTDTQYF.

The chain couples TRBV6-5 to TRBJ1-4; D call uncertain. Per the germline V gene, CDR1 is MNHEY and CDR2 is SVGAGI. V was shortened by 9 bases and J by 8 bases, with 16 bases between the two germline ends. This CDR3 comprises 13 residues. CDR3 residues: CARETKRGEKLFF. The CDR3 nucleotides are TGTGCCAGAGAAACAAAGCGGGGAGAAAAACTGTTTTTT.

The chain is built from TRBV9 and TRBJ1-4; 8 nucleotides agree with TRBD1. V was pared by 0 bases and J by 6 bases, with 10 bases of the junction left unmatched. Germline values: CDR1 SGDLS, CDR2 YYNGEE. The CDR3 consists of 17 residues. CDR3 nucleotide sequence: TGTGCCAGCAGCGTAGTACCTAACAGGGGGTTGGATGAAAAACTGTTTTTT. Translating it yields CASSVVPNRGLDEKLFF.

The V call is TRBV5-1, the J call TRBJ1-2; TRBD1 matches at 8 bases. This CDR3 has 14 amino acids. Germline loops: CDR1 SGHRS, CDR2 YFSETQ. After removal of 3 bases from V and 6 bases from J, the junction contained 7 bases not matched to a gene. CDR3 in DNA: TGCGCCAGCAGCTCTGGACAGGGACTCCATGGCTACACCTTC. It is translated as CASSSGQGLHGYTF. Supplemented by reference TRBV5-1 and TRBJ1-2, the full variable domain reads KAGVTQTPRYLIKTRGQQVTLSCSPISGHRSVSWYQQTPGQGLQFLFEYFSETQRNKGNFPGRFSGRQFSNSRSEMNVSTLELGDSALYLCASSSGQGLHGYTFGSGTRLTVV.

The V and J genes are TRBV3-1 (or the pseudogene TRBV3-2) and TRBJ2-5, with D unresolved. Germline V CDR1 and CDR2: LGHDT, YNNKEL (reference sequence). CDR3 length: 15 residues. The germline V and J ends were trimmed by 0 bases and 6 bases, with 14 bases remaining between them. The CDR3 coding sequence is TGTGCCAGCAGCCAAGAAACGGTTTGGTCCCAGACCCAGTACTTC. The encoded protein is CASSQETVWSQTQYF.

This clone turned up a few times. The V gene is TRBV6-1, the J gene TRBJ1-5; D is possibly TRBD1 (6 bases). V lost 1 base and J lost 9, with 16 bases in between. CDR3 length equals 15 residues. CDR1 is MNHNS, CDR2 SASEGT, per germline. In nucleotides, the CDR3 is TGTGCCAGCAGTGAAGAGAGGGGTTGGGGGCGGCCCCAGCATTTT. This gives the protein CASSEERGWGRPQHF.

This clone was counted only a few times. The chain carries TRBV7-9 and TRBJ1-5; 8 bases map to TRBD1. The V gene end was trimmed by 4 bases and the J gene end by 5 bases; junction bases not matched to a gene: 7. The V gene's germline CDR1 is SEHNR and CDR2 FQNEAQ (reference sequence). The CDR3 totals 15 residues. The CDR3 DNA sequence: TGTGCCAGCAGCTCCATGGACAGGGTATATCAGCCCCAGCATTTT. Residues: CASSSMDRVYQPQHF. Full variable domain (remainder filled in from reference TRBV7-9 and TRBJ1-5): DTGVSQNPRHKITKRGQNVTFRCDPISEHNRLYWYRQTLGQGPEFLTYFQNEAQLEKSRLLSDRFSAERPKGSFSTLEIQRTEQGDSAMYLCASSSMDRVYQPQHFGDGTRLSIL.

V and J are TRBV5-1 and TRBJ2-2, with D possibly being TRBD1 (6 bases). The CDR3 is 13 residues long. Germline assignment: CDR1 SGHRS and CDR2 YFSETQ. V was trimmed by 4 bases and J by 8 bases, leaving 12 bases between them. CDR3 in amino acids: CASSKTGSGELFF. The CDR3 DNA follows: TGCGCCAGCAGCAAAACAGGGTCGGGGGAGCTGTTTTTT.

Written as DNA, the CDR3 is TGTGCCAGCAGCATAAACCGACTCAACACTGAAGCTTTCTTT. It yields the protein CASSINRLNTEAFF. The chain couples TRBV6-5 to TRBJ1-1; D is unresolved. The CDR3 is made up of 14 amino acids. Trimming shortened V by 6 bases and J by 2 bases, and 13 bases separated the two germline ends. Germline V lookup: CDR1 MNHEY, CDR2 SVGAGI.

The rearrangement links TRBV18 to TRBJ2-7; TRBD1 matches 8 bases. The CDR3 length is 14 residues. Germline values: CDR1 KGHSH, CDR2 LQKENI. J was trimmed by 7 bases and V by 4 bases; bases with no gene match: 9. Written as DNA, the CDR3 is TGTGCCAGCTCACATTCCCAGGGGGCGGGAGAGCAGTACTTC. As protein: CASSHSQGAGEQYF.